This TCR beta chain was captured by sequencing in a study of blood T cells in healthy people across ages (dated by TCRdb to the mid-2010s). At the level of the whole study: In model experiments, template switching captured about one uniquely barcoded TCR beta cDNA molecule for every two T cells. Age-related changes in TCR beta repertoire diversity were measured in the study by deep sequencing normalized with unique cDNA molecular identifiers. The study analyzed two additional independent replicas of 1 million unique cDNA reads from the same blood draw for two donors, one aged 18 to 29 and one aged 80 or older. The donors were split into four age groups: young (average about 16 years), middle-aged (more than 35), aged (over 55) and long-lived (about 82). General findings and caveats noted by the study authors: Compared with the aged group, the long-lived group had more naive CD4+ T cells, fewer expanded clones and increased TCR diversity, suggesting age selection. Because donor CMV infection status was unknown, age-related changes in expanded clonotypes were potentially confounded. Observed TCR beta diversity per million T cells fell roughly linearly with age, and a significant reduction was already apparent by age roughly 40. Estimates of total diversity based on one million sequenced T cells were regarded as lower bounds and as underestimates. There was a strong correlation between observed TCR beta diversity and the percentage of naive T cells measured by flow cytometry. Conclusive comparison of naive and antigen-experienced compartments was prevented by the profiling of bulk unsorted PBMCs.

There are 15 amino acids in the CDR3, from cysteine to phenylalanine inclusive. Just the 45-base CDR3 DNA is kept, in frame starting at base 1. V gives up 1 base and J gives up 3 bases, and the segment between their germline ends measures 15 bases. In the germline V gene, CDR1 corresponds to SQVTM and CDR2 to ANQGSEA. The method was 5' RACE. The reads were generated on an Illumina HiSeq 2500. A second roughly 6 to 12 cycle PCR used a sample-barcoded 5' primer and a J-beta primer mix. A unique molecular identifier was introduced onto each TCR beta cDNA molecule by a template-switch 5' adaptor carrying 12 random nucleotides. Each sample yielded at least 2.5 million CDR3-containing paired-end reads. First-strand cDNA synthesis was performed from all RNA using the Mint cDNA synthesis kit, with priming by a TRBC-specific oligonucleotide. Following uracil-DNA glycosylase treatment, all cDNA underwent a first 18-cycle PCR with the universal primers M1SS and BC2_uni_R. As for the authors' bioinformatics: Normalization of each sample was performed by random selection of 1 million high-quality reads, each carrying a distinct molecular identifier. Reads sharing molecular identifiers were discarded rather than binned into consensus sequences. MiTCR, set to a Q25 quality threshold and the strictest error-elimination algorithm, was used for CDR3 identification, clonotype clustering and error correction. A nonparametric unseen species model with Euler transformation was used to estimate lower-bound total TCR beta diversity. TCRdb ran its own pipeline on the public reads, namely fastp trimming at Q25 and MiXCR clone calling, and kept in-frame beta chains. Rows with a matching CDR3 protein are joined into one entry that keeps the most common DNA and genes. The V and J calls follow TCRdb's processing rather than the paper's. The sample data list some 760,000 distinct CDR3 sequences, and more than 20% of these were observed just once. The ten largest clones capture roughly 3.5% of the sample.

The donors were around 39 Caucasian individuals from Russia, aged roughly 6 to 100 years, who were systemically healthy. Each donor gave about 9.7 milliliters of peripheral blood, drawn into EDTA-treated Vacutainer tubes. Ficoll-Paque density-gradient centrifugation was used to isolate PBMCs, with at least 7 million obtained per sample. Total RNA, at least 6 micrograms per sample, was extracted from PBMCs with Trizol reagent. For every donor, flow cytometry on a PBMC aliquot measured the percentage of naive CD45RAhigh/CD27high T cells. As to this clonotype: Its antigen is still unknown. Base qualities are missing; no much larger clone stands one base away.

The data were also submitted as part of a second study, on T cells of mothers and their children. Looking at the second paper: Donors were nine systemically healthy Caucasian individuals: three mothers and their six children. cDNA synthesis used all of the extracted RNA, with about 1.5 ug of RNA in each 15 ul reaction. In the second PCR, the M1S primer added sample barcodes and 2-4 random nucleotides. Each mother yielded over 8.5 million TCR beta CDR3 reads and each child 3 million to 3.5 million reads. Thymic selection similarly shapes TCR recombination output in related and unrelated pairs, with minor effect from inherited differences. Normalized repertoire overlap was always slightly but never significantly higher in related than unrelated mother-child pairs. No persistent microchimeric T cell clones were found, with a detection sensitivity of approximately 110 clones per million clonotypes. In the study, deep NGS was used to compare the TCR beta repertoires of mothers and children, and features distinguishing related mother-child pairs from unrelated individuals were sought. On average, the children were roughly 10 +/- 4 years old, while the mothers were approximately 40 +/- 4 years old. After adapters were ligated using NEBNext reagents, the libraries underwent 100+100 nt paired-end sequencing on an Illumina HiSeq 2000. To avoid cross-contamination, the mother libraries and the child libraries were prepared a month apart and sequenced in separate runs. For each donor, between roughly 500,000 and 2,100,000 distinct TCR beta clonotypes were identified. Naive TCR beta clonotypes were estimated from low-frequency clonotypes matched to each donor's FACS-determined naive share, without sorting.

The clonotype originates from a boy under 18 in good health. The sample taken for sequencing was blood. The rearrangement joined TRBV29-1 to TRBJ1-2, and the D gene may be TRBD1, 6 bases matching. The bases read TGCAGCGTTGAAGGAGCGGCAGGGGTGGACTATGGCTACACCTTC. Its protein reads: CSVEGAAGVDYGYTF.